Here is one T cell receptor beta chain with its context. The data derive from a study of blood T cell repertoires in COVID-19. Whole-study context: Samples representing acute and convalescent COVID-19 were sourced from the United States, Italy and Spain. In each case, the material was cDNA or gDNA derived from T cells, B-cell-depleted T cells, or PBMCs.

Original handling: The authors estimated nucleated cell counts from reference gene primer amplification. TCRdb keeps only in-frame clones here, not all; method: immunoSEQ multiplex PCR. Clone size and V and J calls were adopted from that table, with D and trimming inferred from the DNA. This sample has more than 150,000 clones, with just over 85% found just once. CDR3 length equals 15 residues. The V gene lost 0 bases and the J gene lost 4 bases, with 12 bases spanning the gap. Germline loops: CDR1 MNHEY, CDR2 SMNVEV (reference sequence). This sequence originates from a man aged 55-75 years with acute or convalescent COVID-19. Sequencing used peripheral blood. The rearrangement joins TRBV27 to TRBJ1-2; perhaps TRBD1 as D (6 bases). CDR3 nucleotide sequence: TGTGCCAGCAGTTTATCGCAGGGGTACGGCTATGGCTACACCTTC. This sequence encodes CASSLSQGYGYGYTF.